Presented here are 11 T cell receptor beta chains from one specimen sequenced in a study of cytomegalovirus exposure and HLA in healthy donors. The PCR had 60 Vbeta and 13 Jbeta primers. Measured with immunoSEQ multiplex PCR; TCRdb has only the in-frame clones, and not every one. The sample lists some 180,000 clones, 75% to 85% occurring once. The sample consisted of PBMCs. These receptors all come from a woman in her sixties or seventies in good health and CMV-seropositive.

The chain is built from TRBV7-3 and TRBJ2-5; 7 bases map to TRBD2. The CDR3 covers 13 residues. CDR1 SGHTA and CDR2 FQGTGA come from the germline V gene. Trimming took 5 bases from V and 5 from J; bases not matched to a gene: 5. The CDR3 DNA sequence: TGTGCCAGCAGCCTGGGGGGGATGGAGACCCAGTACTTC. Its translation: CASSLGGMETQYF.

The genes are TRBV4-3 and TRBJ1-4; 8 positions match TRBD1. The V and J ends lost 1 base and 8 bases, in that order; junction bases with no gene match: 6. This CDR3 comprises 15 residues. The germline gives CDR1 LGHNA, CDR2 YSLEER. CDR3 nucleotides: TGCGCCAGCAGCCAAGGGGACAGGACGGGAGAAAAACTGTTTTTT. It codes for CASSQGDRTGEKLFF.

Worth noting for this clone: At one boundary the junction diverges from the germline segment, which might be a read error. V gene TRBV7-7 combines with J gene TRBJ2-7; no clear D. CDR3 length: 15 residues. From germline, CDR1 is SSHAT and CDR2 FNYEAQ (reference sequence). In DNA, the CDR3 is TGTGCTAGCAGCTTAGGAACTGGTGTCGGCTACGAGCAGTACTTC. This encodes CASSLGTGVGYEQYF.

This clone has a handful of counts. J is TRBJ1-6 and V is TRBV19; perhaps TRBD1 as D (5 bases). The V end was cut by 9 bases, the J end by 0 bases, with 15 bases between. The CDR3 extends over 16 amino acids. Per germline, CDR1 LNHDA and CDR2 SQIVND (reference sequence). The CDR3 region is CASRKGLSSYNSPLHF. Written as DNA, the CDR3 is TGTGCCAGCAGAAAGGGGCTGAGCTCCTATAATTCACCCCTCCACTTT.

The rearrangement joins TRBV19 to TRBJ2-1; TRBD1 aligns across 8 bases. Germline V gene data show CDR1 as LNHDA and CDR2 as SQIVND (reference sequence). The CDR3 totals 13 residues. V gave up 9 bases and J gave up 2 bases; unmatched junction bases: 3. DNA of the CDR3: TGTGCCAGCCGGGACAGGCCCTACAATGAGCAGTTCTTC. Translated: CASRDRPYNEQFF.

This clone was counted a few times. This chain connects TRBV30 to TRBJ2-7; 9 bases are shared with TRBD1. CDR3 length equals 14 residues. Trimming took 8 bases from V and 0 from J; bases not matched to a gene: 8. Germline values: CDR1 GTSNPN, CDR2 SVGIG (reference sequence). The CDR3 DNA sequence: TGTGCCGGTGCCGGGACAGGGAACTCCTACGAGCAGTACTTC. Its translation is CAGAGTGNSYEQYF.

The rearrangement links TRBV25-1 to TRBJ2-1; D perhaps matches TRBD2 (5 bases). Trimming took 1 base from V and 9 from J, leaving 19 bases between them. CDR3 size: 16 residues. CDR1 and CDR2 from the germline V gene are MGHDK and SYGVNS. The CDR3 region is CASSESIRASEGEQFF. CDR3 bases: TGTGCCAGCAGTGAATCAATCCGGGCGAGCGAGGGTGAGCAGTTCTTC.

This chain connects TRBV18 to TRBJ2-5; 7 positions match TRBD2. V lost 3 bases, J lost 2 bases, and 3 bases stayed unmatched. This CDR3 has 14 residues. CDR1 and CDR2 (germline): KGHSH, LQKENI. This chain's CDR3 is CASSPPRGQETQYF. In DNA form, the CDR3 reads TGTGCCAGCTCACCCCCGCGGGGGCAAGAGACCCAGTACTTC. Full variable domain (remainder filled in from reference TRBV18 and TRBJ2-5): NAGVMQNPRHLVRRRGQEARLRCSPMKGHSHVYWYRQLPEEGLKFMVYLQKENIIDESGMPKERFSAEFPKEGPSILRIQQVVRGDSAAYFCASSPPRGQETQYFGPGTRLLVL.

This sequence joins TRBV6-5 and TRBJ1-6, with 8 positions matching TRBD1. CDR1 MNHEY and CDR2 SVGAGI come from the germline V gene. The CDR3 spans 14 residues. The J segment lost 3 bases and the V segment lost 7 bases, leaving 2 bases of the junction unmatched. CDR3 sequence (DNA): TGTGCCAGCACCGGGACAGGCTATAATTCACCCCTCCACTTT. It yields the protein CASTGTGYNSPLHF.

This clone was recorded only once. V gene TRBV7-3 combines with J gene TRBJ2-2; D perhaps matches TRBD2 (5 bases). CDR1 and CDR2 (germline): SGHTA, FQGTGA. The CDR3 covers 14 residues. Trimming shortened V by 2 bases and J by 4 bases, and 8 bases separated the two germline ends. This CDR3 is CASSLGSFTGELFF. The CDR3 DNA is TGTGCCAGCAGCTTAGGGAGCTTCACCGGGGAGCTGTTTTTT.

The rearrangement joins TRBV5-4 to TRBJ2-3; the match to TRBD2 covers 9 bases. Germline values: CDR1 SGHNT, CDR2 YYREEE (reference sequence). V gave up 3 bases and J gave up 6 bases; unmatched junction bases: 8. This CDR3 spans 15 amino acids. The CDR3 DNA reads as TGTGCCAGCAGCTGGGGGGCGGGGGGGCCGGATACGCAGTATTTT. Encoded protein: CASSWGAGGPDTQYF. Filled out from reference TRBV5-4 and TRBJ2-3, the complete variable domain reads ETGVTQSPTHLIKTRGQQVTLRCSSQSGHNTVSWYQQALGQGPQFIFQYYREEENGRGNFPPRFSGLQFPNYSSELNVNALELDDSALYLCASSWGAGGPDTQYFGPGTRLTVL.